This note documents a single T cell receptor beta chain sequence. What it binds is not known. Russia was home to the donors, healthy Caucasian individuals aged roughly 6 to 90. V lost 5 bases to trimming and J lost 6 bases; unmatched junction nucleotides: 13. The V gene's germline CDR1 is SEHNR and CDR2 FQNEAQ (reference sequence). The CDR3 is 16 residues long. The data were obtained in a study of blood T cells in healthy people across ages. Study-level information: Researchers report that template switching captured about one barcoded beta molecule per two T cells. Study findings and constraints: Unknown CMV status may confound age-related changes in expanded clones. Per million T cells, TCR beta diversity dropped about linearly as age rose.

With a J-beta primer mix and a sample-barcoded 5' primer, a second PCR ran about 7 to 11 cycles. TCRdb redid the calling of the 5' RACE reads with MiXCR, one entry per CDR3 protein. Counted here are about 1.1 million distinct CDR3 sequences, 35% to 45% occurring once; the ten biggest clones make up around 13%. The genes are TRBV7-9 and TRBJ1-2; 9 bases align to TRBD1. Specimen: blood. This receptor was taken from a man younger than 30 in good health. The chain's CDR3 is CASSLSPGQGSDGYTF. CDR3 bases: TGTGCCAGCAGCCTTAGCCCGGGACAGGGATCAGATGGCTACACCTTC.